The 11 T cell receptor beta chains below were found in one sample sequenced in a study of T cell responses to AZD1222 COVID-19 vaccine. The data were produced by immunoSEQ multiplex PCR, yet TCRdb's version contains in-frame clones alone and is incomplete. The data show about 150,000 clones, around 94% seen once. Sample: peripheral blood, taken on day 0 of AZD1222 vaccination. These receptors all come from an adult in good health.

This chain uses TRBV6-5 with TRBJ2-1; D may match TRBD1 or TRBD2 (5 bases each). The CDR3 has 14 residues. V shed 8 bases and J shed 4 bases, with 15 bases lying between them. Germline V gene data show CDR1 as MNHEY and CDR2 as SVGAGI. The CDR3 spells CASVIRDPYNEQFF. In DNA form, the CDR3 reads TGTGCCAGCGTGATACGGGACCCATACAATGAGCAGTTCTTC.

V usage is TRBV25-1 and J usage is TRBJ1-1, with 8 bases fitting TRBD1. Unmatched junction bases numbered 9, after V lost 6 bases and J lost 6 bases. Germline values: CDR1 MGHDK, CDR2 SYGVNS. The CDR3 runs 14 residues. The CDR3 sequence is CASSGDRLAAEAFF. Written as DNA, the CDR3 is TGTGCCAGCAGCGGGGACAGGTTGGCGGCTGAAGCTTTCTTT.

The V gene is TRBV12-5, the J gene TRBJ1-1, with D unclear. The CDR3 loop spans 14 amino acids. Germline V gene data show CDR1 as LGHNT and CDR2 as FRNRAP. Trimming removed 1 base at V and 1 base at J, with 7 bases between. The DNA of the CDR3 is TGTGCTAGTGGTTTGGCCTTGGAGAACACTGAAGCTTTCTTT. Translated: CASGLALENTEAFF.

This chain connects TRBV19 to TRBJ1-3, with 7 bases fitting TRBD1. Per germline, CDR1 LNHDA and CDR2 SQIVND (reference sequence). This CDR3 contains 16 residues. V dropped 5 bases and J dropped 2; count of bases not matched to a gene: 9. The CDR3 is CASSPWSGQPGNTIYF. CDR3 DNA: TGTGCCAGTAGTCCTTGGTCGGGACAGCCTGGAAACACCATATATTTT.

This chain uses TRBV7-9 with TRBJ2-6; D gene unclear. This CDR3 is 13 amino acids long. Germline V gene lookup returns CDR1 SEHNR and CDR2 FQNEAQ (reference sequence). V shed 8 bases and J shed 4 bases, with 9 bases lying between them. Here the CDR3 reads CASETSGANVLTF. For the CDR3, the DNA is TGTGCCAGCGAGACCTCAGGGGCCAACGTCCTGACTTTC.

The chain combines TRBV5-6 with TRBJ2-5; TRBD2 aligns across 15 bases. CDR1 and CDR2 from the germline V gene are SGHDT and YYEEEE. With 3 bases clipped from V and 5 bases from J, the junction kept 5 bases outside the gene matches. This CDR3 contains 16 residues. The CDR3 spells CASSSRTSGGAETQYF. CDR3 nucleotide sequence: TGTGCCAGCAGCTCCAGGACTAGCGGGGGGGCGGAGACCCAGTACTTC.

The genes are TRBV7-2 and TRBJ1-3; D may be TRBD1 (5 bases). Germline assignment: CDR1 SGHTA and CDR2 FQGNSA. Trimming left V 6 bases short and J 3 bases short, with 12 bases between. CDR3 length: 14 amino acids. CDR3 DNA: TGTGCCAGCAGTACCAGGGCGAATGGAAACACCATATATTTT. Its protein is CASSTRANGNTIYF.

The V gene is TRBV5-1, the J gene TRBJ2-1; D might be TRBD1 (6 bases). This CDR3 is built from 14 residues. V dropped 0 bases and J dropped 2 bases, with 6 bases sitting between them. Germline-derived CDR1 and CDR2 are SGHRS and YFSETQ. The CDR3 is CASSLGQAYNEQFF. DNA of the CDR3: TGCGCCAGCAGCTTGGGACAGGCCTACAATGAGCAGTTCTTC.

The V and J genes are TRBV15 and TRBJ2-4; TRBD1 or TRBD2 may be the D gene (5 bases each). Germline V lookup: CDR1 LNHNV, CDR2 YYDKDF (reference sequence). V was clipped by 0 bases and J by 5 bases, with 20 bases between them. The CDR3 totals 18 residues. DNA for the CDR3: TGTGCCACCAGCAGAGATCCGTTGGGGTTGGGACGGGAAAACATTCAGTACTTC. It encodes CATSRDPLGLGRENIQYF.

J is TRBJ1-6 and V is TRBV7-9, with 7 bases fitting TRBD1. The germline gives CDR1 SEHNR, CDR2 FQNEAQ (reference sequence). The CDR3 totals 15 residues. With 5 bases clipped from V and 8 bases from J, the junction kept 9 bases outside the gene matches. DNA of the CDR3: TGTGCCAGCAGCCCGCCGGGACAGTCGGATTCACCCCTCCACTTT. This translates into CASSPPGQSDSPLHF. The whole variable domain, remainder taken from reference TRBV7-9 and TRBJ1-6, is DTGVSQNPRHKITKRGQNVTFRCDPISEHNRLYWYRQTLGQGPEFLTYFQNEAQLEKSRLLSDRFSAERPKGSFSTLEIQRTEQGDSAMYLCASSPPGQSDSPLHFGNGTRLTVT.

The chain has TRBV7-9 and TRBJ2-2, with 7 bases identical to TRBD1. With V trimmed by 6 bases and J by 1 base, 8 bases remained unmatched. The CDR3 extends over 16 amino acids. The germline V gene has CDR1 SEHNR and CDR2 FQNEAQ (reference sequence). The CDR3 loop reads CASRRLGQKNTGELFF. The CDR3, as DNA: TGTGCCAGCAGGCGACTGGGACAGAAGAACACCGGGGAGCTGTTTTTT.